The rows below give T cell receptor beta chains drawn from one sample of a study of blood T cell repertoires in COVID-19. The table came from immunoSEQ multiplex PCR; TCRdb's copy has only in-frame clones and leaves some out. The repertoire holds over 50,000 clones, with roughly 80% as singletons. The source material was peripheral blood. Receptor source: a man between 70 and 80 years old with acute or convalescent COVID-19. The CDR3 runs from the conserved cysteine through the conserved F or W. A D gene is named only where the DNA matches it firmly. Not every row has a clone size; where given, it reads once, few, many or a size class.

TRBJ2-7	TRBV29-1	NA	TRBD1	CSVMGTVYEQYF	TGCAGCGTGATGGGGACAGTCTACGAGCAGTACTTC
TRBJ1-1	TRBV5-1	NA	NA	CASSPTSERHANTEAFF	TGCGCCAGCAGCCCCACCTCCGAAAGACATGCGAACACTGAAGCTTTCTTT
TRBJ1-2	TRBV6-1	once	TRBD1	CASSEVRSGGNYGYTF	TGTGCCAGCAGTGAAGTGAGGTCAGGGGGAAACTATGGCTACACCTTC
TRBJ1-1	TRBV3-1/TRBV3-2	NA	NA	CASSPQITQNTEAFF	TGTGCCAGCAGCCCACAAATAACACAGAACACTGAAGCTTTCTTT
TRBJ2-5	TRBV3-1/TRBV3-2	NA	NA	CASEETQETQYF	TGTGCCAGCGAGGAAACACAAGAGACCCAGTACTTC
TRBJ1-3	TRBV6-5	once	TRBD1	CASKRDRGFGNTIYF	TGTGCCAGCAAGAGAGACAGGGGGTTTGGAAACACCATATATTTT
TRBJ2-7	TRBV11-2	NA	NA	CASSQGSSGLLNF	TGTGCCAGCAGCCAAGGTTCCTCAGGGTTGCTGAACTTC
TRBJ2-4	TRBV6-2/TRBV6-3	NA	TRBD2	CASSRSGENIQYF	TGTGCCAGCAGCCGTAGCGGGGAGAACATTCAGTACTTC
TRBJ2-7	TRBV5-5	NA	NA	CASSLIGYGEQYF	TGTGCCAGCAGCTTAATCGGGTACGGCGAGCAGTACTTC
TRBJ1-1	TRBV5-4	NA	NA	CASRSLGGLNTEAFF	TGTGCCAGCAGGTCGCTGGGGGGACTGAACACTGAAGCTTTCTTT
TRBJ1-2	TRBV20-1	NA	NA	CSAEGGTLAAF	TGCAGCGCAGAGGGGGGGACCTTAGCCGCCTTC
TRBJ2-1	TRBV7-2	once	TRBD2	CASSSPLAGGHEQFF	TGTGCCAGCAGCTCCCCCCTAGCGGGGGGACATGAGCAGTTCTTC
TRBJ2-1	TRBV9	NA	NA	CASSIGLTTYNNEQFF	TGTGCCAGCAGCATAGGGCTGACTACTTATAACAATGAGCAGTTCTTC
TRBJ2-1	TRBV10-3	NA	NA	CAISAAPTYNEQFF	TGTGCCATCAGTGCTGCGCCTACCTACAATGAGCAGTTCTTC
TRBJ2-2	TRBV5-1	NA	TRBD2	CASSPTGTSAGELFF	TGCGCCAGCAGTCCTACCGGGACTAGCGCCGGGGAGCTGTTTTTT
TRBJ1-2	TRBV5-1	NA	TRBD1	CASSLGQGLGYTF	TGCGCCAGCAGCTTGGGACAGGGGTTGGGCTACACCTTC
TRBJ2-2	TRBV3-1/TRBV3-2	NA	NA	CASSLGFDGELFF	TGTGCCAGCAGCCTCGGTTTTGACGGGGAGCTGTTTTTT
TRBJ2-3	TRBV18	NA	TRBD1	CASSRQGSSTDTQYF	TGTGCCAGCTCACGACAGGGTTCTAGCACAGATACGCAGTATTTT
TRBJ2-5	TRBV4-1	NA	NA	CASSHTGIQETQYF	TGCGCCAGCAGCCATACAGGGATCCAAGAGACCCAGTACTTC
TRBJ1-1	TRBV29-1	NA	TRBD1	CSVTRGRGTEAFF	TGCAGCGTTACCAGGGGGCGGGGGACTGAAGCTTTCTTT
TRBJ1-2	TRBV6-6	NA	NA	CASSSVRSGGYTF	TGTGCCAGCAGTTCGGTCAGGAGCGGTGGCTACACCTTC
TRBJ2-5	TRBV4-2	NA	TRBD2	CASSQQLAGGVETQYF	TGTGCCAGCAGCCAACAACTAGCGGGGGGGGTAGAGACCCAGTACTTC
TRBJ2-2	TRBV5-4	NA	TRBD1	CASSLPGQGWTGELFF	TGTGCCAGCAGCTTACCGGGACAGGGGTGGACCGGGGAGCTGTTTTTT
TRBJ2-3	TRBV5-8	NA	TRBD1	CASSLGTGRRDTQYF	TGTGCCAGCAGCTTGGGGACAGGTCGACGGGATACGCAGTATTTT
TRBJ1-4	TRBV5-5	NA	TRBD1	CASSRWTGGDEKLFF	TGTGCCAGCAGTCGTTGGACAGGGGGCGACGAAAAACTGTTTTTT
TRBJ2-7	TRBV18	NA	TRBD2	CASSPPGRDTYYEQYF	TGTGCCAGCTCACCACCCGGGAGGGACACATACTACGAGCAGTACTTC
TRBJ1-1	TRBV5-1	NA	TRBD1	CASSLGQGLSTEAFF	TGCGCCAGCAGCCTTGGACAGGGATTGAGCACTGAAGCTTTCTTT
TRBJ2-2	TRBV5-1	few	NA	CASSTRQEYTGELFF	TGCGCCAGCAGCACCCGACAGGAGTACACCGGGGAGCTGTTTTTT
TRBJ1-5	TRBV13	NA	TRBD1	CASSFRGRGNQPQHF	TGTGCCAGCAGCTTTAGGGGGCGAGGTAATCAGCCCCAGCATTTT
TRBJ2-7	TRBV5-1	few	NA	CASSLGTGIAYEQYF	TGCGCCAGCAGCTTGGGTACAGGGATTGCCTACGAGCAGTACTTC
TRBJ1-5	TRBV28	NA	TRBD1	CASRSPRTGLVNQPQHF	TGTGCCAGCAGATCCCCGAGGACAGGGTTAGTCAATCAGCCCCAGCATTTT
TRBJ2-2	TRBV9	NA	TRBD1	CASSVGDRDIGELFF	TGTGCCAGCAGCGTAGGGGACAGGGATATCGGGGAGCTGTTTTTT
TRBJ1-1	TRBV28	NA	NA	CASSPTGRNTEAFF	TGTGCCAGCAGTCCGACAGGAAGGAACACTGAAGCTTTCTTT
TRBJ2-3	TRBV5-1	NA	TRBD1	CASSDRATDTQYF	TGCGCCAGCAGCGACAGGGCCACAGATACGCAGTATTTT
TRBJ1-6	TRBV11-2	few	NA	CASSPDRTGPPLHF	TGTGCCAGCAGCCCCGACAGGACGGGGCCACCCCTCCACTTT
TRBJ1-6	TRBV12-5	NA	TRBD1	CASGLTLPNAGTGAYNSPLHF	TGTGCTAGTGGTTTGACACTACCAAACGCGGGGACAGGAGCTTATAATTCACCCCTCCACTTT
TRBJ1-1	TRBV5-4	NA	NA	CASSLVGWATEAFF	TGTGCCAGCAGCTTGGTTGGGTGGGCCACTGAAGCTTTCTTT
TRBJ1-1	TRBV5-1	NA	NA	CASSPRPGQNTEAFF	TGCGCCAGCAGCCCCCGCCCGGGACAAAACACTGAAGCTTTCTTT
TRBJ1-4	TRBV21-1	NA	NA	CASSKVWRVPTNEKLFF	TGTGCCAGCAGCAAAGTTTGGAGGGTTCCGACTAATGAAAAACTGTTTTTT
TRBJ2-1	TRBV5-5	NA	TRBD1	CASNSEGGQGFNEQFF	TGTGCCAGCAACTCCGAGGGGGGACAGGGCTTCAATGAGCAGTTCTTC
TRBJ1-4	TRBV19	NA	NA	CASSSIGPRGGEKLFF	TGTGCCAGTAGTTCAATCGGACCGCGGGGAGGTGAAAAACTGTTTTTT
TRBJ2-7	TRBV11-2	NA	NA	CASRVGGSYDEQYF	TGTGCCAGCAGAGTTGGGGGCTCCTATGACGAGCAGTACTTC
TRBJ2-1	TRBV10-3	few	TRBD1	CAIRRQGEYNEQFF	TGTGCCATCAGGCGACAGGGGGAGTACAATGAGCAGTTCTTC
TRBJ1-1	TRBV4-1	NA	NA	CASNWGMNTEAFF	TGCGCCAGCAATTGGGGCATGAACACTGAAGCTTTCTTT
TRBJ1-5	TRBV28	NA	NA	CASSLEGAGYSNQPQHF	TGTGCCAGCAGTTTAGAAGGGGCAGGGTATAGCAATCAGCCCCAGCATTTT
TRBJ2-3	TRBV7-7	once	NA	CASSSTRDTTDTQYF	TGTGCTAGCAGCTCGACGCGCGACACCACAGATACGCAGTATTTT
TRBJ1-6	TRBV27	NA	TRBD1	CAVRAYGTDNSPLHF	TGTGCCGTCAGAGCATACGGGACAGATAATTCACCCCTCCACTTT
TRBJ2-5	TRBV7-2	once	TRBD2	CASSLQRGAIQETQYF	TGTGCCAGCAGCTTACAGCGGGGGGCTATACAAGAGACCCAGTACTTC
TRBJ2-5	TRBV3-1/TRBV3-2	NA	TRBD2	CASSQDWGLATETQYF	TGTGCCAGCAGCCAAGATTGGGGACTAGCGACAGAGACCCAGTACTTC
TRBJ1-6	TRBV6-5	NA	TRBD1	CASTLTGAYSPLHF	TGTGCCAGCACCCTTACAGGGGCCTATTCACCCCTCCACTTT
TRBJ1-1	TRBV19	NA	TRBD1	CASSIETGWFTEAFF	TGTGCCAGTAGTATTGAGACAGGGTGGTTCACTGAAGCTTTCTTT
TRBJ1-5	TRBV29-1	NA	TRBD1	CSVGQGMDQPQHF	TGCAGCGTTGGACAGGGAATGGATCAGCCCCAGCATTTT
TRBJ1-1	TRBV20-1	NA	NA	CSARDRTEAFF	TGCAGTGCTAGAGATCGCACTGAAGCTTTCTTT
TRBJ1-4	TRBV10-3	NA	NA	CATSGQTEEKLFF	TGTGCCACCTCGGGACAAACTGAAGAAAAACTGTTTTTT
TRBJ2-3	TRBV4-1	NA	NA	CASSLSTSTDTQYF	TGCGCCAGCAGCCTCTCCACTAGCACAGATACGCAGTATTTT
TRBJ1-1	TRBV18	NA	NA	CASSPTGNTEAFF	TGTGCCAGCTCACCAACAGGTAACACTGAAGCTTTCTTT
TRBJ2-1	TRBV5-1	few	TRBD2	CASSFTSGGAKLEKFF	TGCGCCAGCAGCTTTACTAGCGGGGGGGCTAAGCTGGAAAAGTTCTTC